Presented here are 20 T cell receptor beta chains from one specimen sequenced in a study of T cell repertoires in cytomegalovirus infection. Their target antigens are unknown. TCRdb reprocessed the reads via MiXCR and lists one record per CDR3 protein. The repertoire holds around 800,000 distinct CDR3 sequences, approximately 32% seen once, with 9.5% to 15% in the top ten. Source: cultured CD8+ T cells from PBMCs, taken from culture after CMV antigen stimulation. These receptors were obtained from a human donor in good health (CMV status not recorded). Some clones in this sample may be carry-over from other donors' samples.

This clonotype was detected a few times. CDR3 nucleotides: TGCGCCAGCAGCCAAGTCTCTAACTCCGGGGCCAACGTCCTGACTTTC. Protein product: CASSQVSNSGANVLTF. This chain uses TRBV4-1 with TRBJ2-6; D is undetermined. The germline V gene has CDR1 MGHRA and CDR2 YSYEKL. The CDR3 runs to 16 residues. Trimming removed 1 base at V and 4 bases at J, with 11 bases between.

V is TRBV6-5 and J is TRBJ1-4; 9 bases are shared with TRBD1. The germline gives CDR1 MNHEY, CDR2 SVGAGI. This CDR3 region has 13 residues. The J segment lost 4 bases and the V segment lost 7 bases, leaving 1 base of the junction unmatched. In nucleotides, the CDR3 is TGTGCCAGCATGGGACAGGGTAATGAAAAACTGTTTTTT. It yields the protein CASMGQGNEKLFF.

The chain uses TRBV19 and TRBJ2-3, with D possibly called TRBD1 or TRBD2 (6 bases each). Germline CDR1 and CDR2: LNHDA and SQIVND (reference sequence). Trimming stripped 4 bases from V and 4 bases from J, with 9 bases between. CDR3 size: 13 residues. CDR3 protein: CASSKGGSDTQYF. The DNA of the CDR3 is TGTGCCAGTAGTAAGGGGGGATCAGATACGCAGTATTTT.

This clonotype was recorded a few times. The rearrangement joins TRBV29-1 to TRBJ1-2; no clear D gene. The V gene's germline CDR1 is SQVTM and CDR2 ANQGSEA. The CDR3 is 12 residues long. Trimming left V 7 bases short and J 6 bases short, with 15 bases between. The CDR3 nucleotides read TGCAGCGGGTACTTTTCCGGGCATGGCTACACCTTC. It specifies CSGYFSGHGYTF. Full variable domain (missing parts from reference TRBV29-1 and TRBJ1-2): SAVISQKPSRDICQRGTSLTIQCQVDSQVTMMFWYRQQPGQSLTLIATANQGSEATYESGFVIDKFPISRPNLTFSTLTVSNMSPEDSSIYLCSGYFSGHGYTFGSGTRLTVV.

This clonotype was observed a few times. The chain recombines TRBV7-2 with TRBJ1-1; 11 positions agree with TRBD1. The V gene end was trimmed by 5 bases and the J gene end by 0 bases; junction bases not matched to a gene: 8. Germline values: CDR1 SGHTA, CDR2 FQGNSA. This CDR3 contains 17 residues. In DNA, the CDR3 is TGTGCCAGCAGCGCCCGGGACAGGGGGGTTATGAACACTGAAGCTTTCTTT. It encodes CASSARDRGVMNTEAFF.

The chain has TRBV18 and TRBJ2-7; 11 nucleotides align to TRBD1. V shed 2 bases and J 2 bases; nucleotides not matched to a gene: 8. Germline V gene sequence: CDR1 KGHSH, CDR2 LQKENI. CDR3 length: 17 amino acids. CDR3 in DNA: TGTGCCAGCTCACCAGCCGGGACAGGGGGTCGGCCCTACGAGCAGTACTTC. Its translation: CASSPAGTGGRPYEQYF.

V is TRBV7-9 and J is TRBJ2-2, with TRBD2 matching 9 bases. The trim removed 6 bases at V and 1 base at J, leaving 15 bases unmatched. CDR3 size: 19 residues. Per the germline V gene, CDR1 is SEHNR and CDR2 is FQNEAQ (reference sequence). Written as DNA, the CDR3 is TGTGCCAGCAGTAACCCCTTTTATAGCGGGGGAGTGAACACCGGGGAGCTGTTTTTT. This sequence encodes CASSNPFYSGGVNTGELFF.

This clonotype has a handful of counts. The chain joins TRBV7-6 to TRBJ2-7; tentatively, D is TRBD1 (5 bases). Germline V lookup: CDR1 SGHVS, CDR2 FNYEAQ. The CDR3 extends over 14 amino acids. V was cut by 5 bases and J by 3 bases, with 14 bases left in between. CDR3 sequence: CASSPVPTGYEQYV. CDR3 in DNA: TGTGCCAGCAGCCCCGTCCCAACAGGCTACGAGCAGTACGTC.

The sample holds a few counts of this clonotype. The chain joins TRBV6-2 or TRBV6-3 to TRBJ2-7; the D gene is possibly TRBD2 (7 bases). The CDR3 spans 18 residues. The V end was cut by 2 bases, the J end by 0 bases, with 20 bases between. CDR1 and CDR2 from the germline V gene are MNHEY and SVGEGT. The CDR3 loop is CASSYPPPRGAFSYEQYV. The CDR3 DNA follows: TGTGCCAGCAGTTACCCCCCCCCACGGGGGGCTTTCTCCTACGAGCAGTACGTC.

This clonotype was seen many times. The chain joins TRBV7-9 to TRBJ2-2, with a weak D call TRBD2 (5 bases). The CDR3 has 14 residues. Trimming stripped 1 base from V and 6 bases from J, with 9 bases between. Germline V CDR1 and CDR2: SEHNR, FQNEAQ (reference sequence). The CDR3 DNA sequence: TGTGCCAGCAGCTTAGGAACTAGTGCCGGGGAGCTGTTTTTT. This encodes CASSLGTSAGELFF.

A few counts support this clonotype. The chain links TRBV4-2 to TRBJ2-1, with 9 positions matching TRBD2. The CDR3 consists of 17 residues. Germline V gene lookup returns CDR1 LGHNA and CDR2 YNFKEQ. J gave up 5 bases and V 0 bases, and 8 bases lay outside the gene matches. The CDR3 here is CASSQDWPSGANNEQFF. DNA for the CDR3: TGTGCCAGCAGCCAAGATTGGCCTAGCGGGGCCAACAATGAGCAGTTCTTC.

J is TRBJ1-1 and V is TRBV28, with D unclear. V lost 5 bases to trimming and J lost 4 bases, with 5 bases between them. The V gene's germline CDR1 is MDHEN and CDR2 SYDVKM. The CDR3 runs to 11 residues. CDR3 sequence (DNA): TGTGCCAGCAGTCAACGCACTGAAGCTTTCTTT. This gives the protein CASSQRTEAFF.

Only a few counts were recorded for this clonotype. CDR3 residues: CASSFGSSVGEQFF. The CDR3 nucleotides read TGTGCCAGCAGTTTCGGGTCCAGCGTGGGTGAGCAGTTCTTC. The rearrangement joins TRBV27 to TRBJ2-1; D uncertain. The CDR3 loop spans 14 amino acids. Germline assignment: CDR1 MNHEY and CDR2 SMNVEV (reference sequence). The V end was cut by 3 bases, the J end by 9 bases, with 15 bases between.

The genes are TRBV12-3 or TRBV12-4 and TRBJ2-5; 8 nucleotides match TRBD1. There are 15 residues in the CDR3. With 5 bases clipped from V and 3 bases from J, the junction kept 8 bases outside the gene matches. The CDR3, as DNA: TGTGCCAGCAGTCCCCGGACAGGGTTCAAAGAGACCCAGTACTTC. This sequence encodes CASSPRTGFKETQYF.

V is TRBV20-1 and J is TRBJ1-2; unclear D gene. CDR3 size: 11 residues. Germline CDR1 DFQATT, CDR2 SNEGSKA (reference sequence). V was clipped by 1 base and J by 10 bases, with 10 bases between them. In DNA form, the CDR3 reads TGCAGTGCTAGAGTGGAACAAGCCTACACCTTC. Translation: CSARVEQAYTF.

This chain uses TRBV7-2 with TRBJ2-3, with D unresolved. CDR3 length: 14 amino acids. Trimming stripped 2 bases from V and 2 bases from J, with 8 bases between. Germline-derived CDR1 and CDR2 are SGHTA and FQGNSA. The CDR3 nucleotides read TGTGCCAGCAGCTTACTACAGAACACAGATACGCAGTATTTT. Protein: CASSLLQNTDTQYF.

CDR3 bases: TGCAGCGTTGATACGGGACAGGGGTATGGCTACACCTTC. It encodes CSVDTGQGYGYTF. The V and J genes are TRBV29-1 and TRBJ1-2, with 10 bases lining up with TRBD1. J gave up 5 bases and V 3 bases, and 3 bases lay outside the gene matches. The length of the CDR3 is 13 residues. The germline V gene encodes CDR1 SQVTM and CDR2 ANQGSEA. Full variable domain (missing parts from reference TRBV29-1 and TRBJ1-2): SAVISQKPSRDICQRGTSLTIQCQVDSQVTMMFWYRQQPGQSLTLIATANQGSEATYESGFVIDKFPISRPNLTFSTLTVSNMSPEDSSIYLCSVDTGQGYGYTFGSGTRLTVV.

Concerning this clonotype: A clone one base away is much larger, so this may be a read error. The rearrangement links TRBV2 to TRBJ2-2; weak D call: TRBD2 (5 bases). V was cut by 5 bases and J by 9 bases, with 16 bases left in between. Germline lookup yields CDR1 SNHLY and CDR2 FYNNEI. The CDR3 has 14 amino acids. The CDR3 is CASSCGPSSRELFF. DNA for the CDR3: TGTGCCAGCAGTTGCGGGCCATCTAGTCGGGAGCTGTTTTTT.

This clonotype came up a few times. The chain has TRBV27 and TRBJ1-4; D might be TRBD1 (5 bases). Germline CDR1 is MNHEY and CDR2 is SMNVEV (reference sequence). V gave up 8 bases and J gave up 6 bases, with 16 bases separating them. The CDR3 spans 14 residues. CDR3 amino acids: CASHSTGGDEKLFF. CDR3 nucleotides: TGTGCCAGCCACTCAACAGGTGGGGATGAAAAACTGTTTTTT.

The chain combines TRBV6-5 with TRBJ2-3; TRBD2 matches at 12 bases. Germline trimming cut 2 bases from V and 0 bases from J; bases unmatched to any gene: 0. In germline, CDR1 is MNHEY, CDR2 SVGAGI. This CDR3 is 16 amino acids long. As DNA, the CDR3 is TGTGCCAGCAGTTACGGACTAGCGGGGAGCACAGATACGCAGTATTTT. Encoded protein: CASSYGLAGSTDTQYF.